A single sample gave rise to the 31 T cell receptor beta chains below, sequenced in a study of T cell responses to AZD1222 COVID-19 vaccine (dated by TCRdb to the early 2020s). The library relied on the immunoSEQ multiplex PCR assay. TCRdb limited this immuneACCESS table to in-frame rearrangements with V and J called. A share of clones is missing; checked studies link under half to unresolved V genes, and the rest is unexplained. The sample records 190,000 or so clones, more than 70% of which are singletons. The ten top clones hold 20% to 30% of the sample. The time point label for this specimen denotes: about 28 days (+/-7) after the second vaccine dose. This sample comprised peripheral blood, obtained 28 days after the second AZD1222 dose. These receptors originate from an adult who received the AZD1222 COVID-19 vaccine.

The chain links TRBV5-4 to TRBJ2-5, with 7 bases that match TRBD2. The trim removed 4 bases at V and 4 bases at J, leaving 7 bases unmatched. Germline-derived CDR1 and CDR2 are SGHNT and YYREEE (reference sequence). The CDR3 runs to 14 residues. This CDR3 is CASSPGVAGETQYF. As DNA, the CDR3 is TGTGCCAGCAGCCCCGGGGTAGCGGGAGAGACCCAGTACTTC.

This clone came up a few times. This chain joins TRBV12-3 or TRBV12-4 and TRBJ2-7; 7 nucleotides align to TRBD1. The ends lost 6 bases at V and 5 bases at J; junction bases unmatched: 4. This CDR3 region has 12 residues. DNA of the CDR3: TGTGCCAGCAGCGGGGACAGCAACGAGCAGTACTTC. Translating gives CASSGDSNEQYF.

This chain uses TRBV6-6 with TRBJ2-7; 10 bases line up with TRBD1. This CDR3 has 16 amino acids. V shed 2 bases, J shed 2 bases, and the junction held 6 bases outside the gene matches. Germline loops: CDR1 MNHNY, CDR2 SVGAGI (reference sequence). In DNA, the CDR3 is TGTGCCAGCAGTTACGGGACAGGGGCGTCTACCTACGAGCAGTACTTC. Amino acid sequence: CASSYGTGASTYEQYF.

The chain links TRBV5-4 to TRBJ2-3, with 8 bases that match TRBD1. CDR3 length: 16 amino acids. Germline CDR1 reads SGHNT; CDR2 reads YYREEE (reference sequence). V shed 4 bases, J shed 0 bases, and the junction held 7 bases outside the gene matches. CDR3 loop: CASSGGTGTSTDTQYF. CDR3 bases: TGTGCCAGCAGCGGGGGGACAGGAACTAGCACAGATACGCAGTATTTT.

The rearrangement links TRBV28 to TRBJ2-7; TRBD2 matches 12 bases. Trimming at V came to 8 bases and at J to 3 bases, leaving 5 bases not matched to a gene. The CDR3 is 14 residues long. The germline V gene encodes CDR1 MDHEN and CDR2 SYDVKM. CDR3: CASQGLAGFYEQYF. DNA of the CDR3: TGTGCCAGCCAAGGACTAGCGGGGTTCTACGAGCAGTACTTC.

This clone has just one count. The V gene is TRBV7-2, the J gene TRBJ1-2, with TRBD1 identical over 10 bases. Unmatched junction bases numbered 4, after V lost 1 base and J lost 8 bases. CDR3 length: 14 amino acids. Germline CDR1 SGHTA, CDR2 FQGNSA. This CDR3 is CASSLGQGARGYTF. The CDR3 nucleotides are TGTGCCAGCAGCTTAGGACAGGGGGCACGGGGCTACACCTTC.

The chain has TRBV6-6 and TRBJ2-7, with D uncertain. The V gene's germline CDR1 is MNHNY and CDR2 SVGAGI (reference sequence). This CDR3 contains 13 residues. Trimming stripped 4 bases from V and 5 bases from J, with 12 bases between. DNA of the CDR3: TGTGCCAGCAGTTTGACTTCCCGAGACGAGCAGTACTTC. It encodes CASSLTSRDEQYF.

This chain connects TRBV9 to TRBJ2-5; no definite D call. Trimming left V 2 bases short and J 1 base short, with 6 bases between. CDR1 is SGDLS and CDR2 is YYNGEE in the germline V gene. This CDR3 is 13 amino acids long. This CDR3 is CASSVSSQETQYF. As DNA, the CDR3 is TGTGCCAGCAGCGTGTCGAGCCAAGAGACCCAGTACTTC. Combining the CDR3 with reference TRBV9 and TRBJ2-5 gives the whole variable domain DSGVTQTPKHLITATGQRVTLRCSPRSGDLSVYWYQQSLDQGLQFLIQYYNGEERAKGNILERFSAQQFPDLHSELNLSSLELGDSALYFCASSVSSQETQYFGPGTRLLVL.

The chain combines TRBV7-2 with TRBJ2-7, with 9 positions matching TRBD2. Germline V gene sequence: CDR1 SGHTA, CDR2 FQGNSA. CDR3 length: 14 amino acids. V lost 3 bases, J lost 4 bases, and 4 bases stayed unmatched. In DNA, the CDR3 is TGTGCCAGCAGCTTCGGGAGCGGGAGGTACGAGCAGTACTTC. Protein product: CASSFGSGRYEQYF.

The chain joins TRBV4-1 to TRBJ2-4, with 8 bases identical to TRBD2. The CDR3 has 15 amino acids. Germline loops: CDR1 MGHRA, CDR2 YSYEKL. The ends lost 1 base at V and 8 bases at J; junction bases unmatched: 7. This CDR3 reads CASSQVTGGQYIQYF. The CDR3 DNA follows: TGCGCCAGCAGCCAAGTCACGGGAGGGCAGTACATTCAGTACTTC.

On this clone itself: Other DNA sequences from this sample encode an identical CDR3 as well. The chain combines TRBV7-2 with TRBJ2-7; 7 bases agree with TRBD1. Germline V lookup: CDR1 SGHTA, CDR2 FQGNSA. V gave up 0 bases and J gave up 4 bases; unmatched junction bases: 3. The CDR3 is 14 amino acids. DNA of the CDR3: TGTGCCAGCAGCTTAGCCGGGACAGCATACGAGCAGTACTTC. This gives the protein CASSLAGTAYEQYF.

The V gene is TRBV5-1, the J gene TRBJ2-7; 7 bases map to TRBD1. The germline V gene has CDR1 SGHRS and CDR2 YFSETQ. The trim removed 0 bases at V and 5 bases at J, leaving 5 bases unmatched. This CDR3 spans 14 amino acids. The CDR3 protein is CASSLGIGGDEQYF. For the CDR3, the DNA is TGCGCCAGCAGCTTGGGAATAGGGGGCGACGAGCAGTACTTC.

The chain joins TRBV4-2 to TRBJ2-2, with D possibly being TRBD1 or TRBD2 (5 bases each). Looked up from germline, CDR1 is LGHNA and CDR2 is YNFKEQ. The CDR3 contains 17 residues. Trimming pared 0 bases from V and 2 bases from J, leaving 13 bases between. For the CDR3, the DNA is TGTGCCAGCAGCCAAGATCGGGGCACGACTAACACCGGGGAGCTGTTTTTT. Its translation is CASSQDRGTTNTGELFF.

This CDR3 reads CASSYTGTSGVEQFF. CDR3 in DNA: TGTGCCAGCAGCTACACCGGGACTAGCGGGGTGGAGCAGTTCTTC. V is TRBV28 and J is TRBJ2-1; TRBD2 aligns across 13 bases. Germline values: CDR1 MDHEN, CDR2 SYDVKM. The CDR3 has 15 residues. Losses at the gene ends were 6 bases for V and 10 bases for J; bases not matched to a gene: 9.

The rearrangement links TRBV18 to TRBJ2-7; 13 nucleotides line up with TRBD2. CDR1 and CDR2 from the germline V gene are KGHSH and LQKENI. The CDR3 runs to 18 residues. The junction had 10 bases not matched to a gene; V was cut back by 4 bases and J by 1 base. CDR3 coding DNA: TGTGCCAGCTCACTCTATGGACTAGCGGGAGTAGGGTCCTACGAGCAGTACTTC. Translation gives CASSLYGLAGVGSYEQYF.

The CDR3 here is CASSLVSGNDEQYF. In DNA, the CDR3 is TGTGCCAGCAGCTTAGTTAGCGGGAACGACGAGCAGTACTTC. This chain links TRBV7-2 with TRBJ2-7; TRBD2 matches 8 bases. There are 14 residues in the CDR3. Germline loops: CDR1 SGHTA, CDR2 FQGNSA. The J segment lost 5 bases and the V segment lost 1 base, leaving 4 bases of the junction unmatched.

The chain is built from TRBV10-3 and TRBJ2-1; D tentatively reads TRBD1 or TRBD2 (5 bases each). The CDR3 has 18 residues. Trimming removed 1 base at V and 0 bases at J, with 16 bases between. Germline V CDR1 and CDR2: ENHRY, SYGVKD. The CDR3 sequence: CAISELMGETPSYNEQFF. For the CDR3, the DNA is TGTGCCATCAGTGAGTTGATGGGGGAGACACCCTCCTACAATGAGCAGTTCTTC.

The rearrangement links TRBV29-1 to TRBJ2-7, with TRBD1 matching 10 bases. The J segment lost 4 bases and the V segment lost 2 bases, leaving 2 bases of the junction unmatched. The CDR3 is 13 residues long. Germline V CDR1 and CDR2: SQVTM, ANQGSEA. The CDR3: CSVEKGQGYEQYF. CDR3 coding DNA: TGCAGCGTTGAAAAGGGACAGGGGTACGAGCAGTACTTC.

V gene TRBV18 combines with J gene TRBJ2-1; 9 bases agree with TRBD2. The V gene's germline CDR1 is KGHSH and CDR2 LQKENI. This CDR3 has 16 residues. Trimming removed 5 bases from V and 1 base from J; junction bases left unmatched: 6. The CDR3 here is CASSSGTSGSYNEQFF. The CDR3 DNA is TGTGCCAGCTCATCAGGTACTAGCGGGTCCTACAATGAGCAGTTCTTC. Supplemented by reference TRBV18 and TRBJ2-1, the full variable domain reads NAGVMQNPRHLVRRRGQEARLRCSPMKGHSHVYWYRQLPEEGLKFMVYLQKENIIDESGMPKERFSAEFPKEGPSILRIQQVVRGDSAAYFCASSSGTSGSYNEQFFGPGTRLTVL.

The V gene is TRBV19, the J gene TRBJ1-5, with 7 bases that match TRBD1. The germline V gene has CDR1 LNHDA and CDR2 SQIVND (reference sequence). V shed 5 bases and J 6 bases; nucleotides not matched to a gene: 4. There are 13 residues in the CDR3. Written as DNA, the CDR3 is TGTGCCAGTAGTGAGGGGGCGGGTCAGCCCCAGCATTTT. Protein product: CASSEGAGQPQHF. The variable domain in full, with the rest retrieved from reference TRBV19 and TRBJ1-5, is DGGITQSPKYLFRKEGQNVTLSCEQNLNHDAMYWYRQDPGQGLRLIYYSQIVNDFQKGDIAEGYSVSREKKESFPLTVTSAQKNPTAFYLCASSEGAGQPQHFGDGTRLSIL.

The rearrangement joins TRBV5-6 to TRBJ1-6; D ambiguous. This CDR3 has 17 residues. Per germline, CDR1 SGHDT and CDR2 YYEEEE. The V gene lost 0 bases and the J gene lost 7 bases, with 17 bases spanning the gap. The CDR3 spells CASSLAVHGRYNSPLHF. The CDR3 coding sequence is TGTGCCAGCAGCTTGGCCGTACACGGTCGGTACAATTCACCCCTCCACTTT.

The chain recombines TRBV6-5 with TRBJ2-3; TRBD2 matches 8 bases. The germline V gene encodes CDR1 MNHEY and CDR2 SVGAGI. The CDR3 contains 15 residues. Trimming at V came to 5 bases and at J to 4 bases, leaving 8 bases not matched to a gene. CDR3 sequence: CASSRAGAESDTQYF. The CDR3 bases are TGTGCCAGCAGTCGAGCGGGAGCAGAATCAGATACGCAGTATTTT.

The V call is TRBV5-6, the J call TRBJ2-3, with TRBD2 matching over 7 bases. Losses at the gene ends were 3 bases for V and 0 bases for J; bases not matched to a gene: 7. Per the germline V gene, CDR1 is SGHDT and CDR2 is YYEEEE. This CDR3 has 16 residues. The CDR3 nucleotides are TGTGCCAGCAGCTCCCGAGCGGGATTTAGCACAGATACGCAGTATTTT. This translates into CASSSRAGFSTDTQYF.

This chain connects TRBV7-3 to TRBJ2-7; the D gene is possibly TRBD1 (6 bases). The germline V gene encodes CDR1 SGHTA and CDR2 FQGTGA. The V end was cut by 3 bases, the J end by 4 bases, with 13 bases between. The CDR3 loop spans 14 amino acids. The CDR3 reads CASSFVQGSYEQYF. DNA of the CDR3: TGTGCCAGCAGCTTTGTGCAGGGGTCTTACGAGCAGTACTTC.

This clone was found a few times. The chain joins TRBV7-3 to TRBJ2-2; D gene uncertain. Germline loops: CDR1 SGHTA, CDR2 FQGTGA. The CDR3 length is 13 residues. Deletions cut 2 bases from V and 2 bases from J, with 3 bases between. As DNA, the CDR3 is TGTGCCAGCAGCTTATCCAACACCGGGGAGCTGTTTTTT. Translation: CASSLSNTGELFF.

The chain has TRBV20-1 and TRBJ2-3; possibly TRBD2 for D (5 bases). The germline gives CDR1 DFQATT, CDR2 SNEGSKA (reference sequence). Trimming cost V 3 bases and J 5 bases, with 18 bases left between them. The CDR3 runs to 15 residues. In DNA form, the CDR3 reads TGCAGTGCTAGTGCTAGCACATCCTCTGGAGATACGCAGTATTTT. This gives the protein CSASASTSSGDTQYF.

J is TRBJ1-1 and V is TRBV5-4; the D gene is possibly TRBD1 (5 bases). Trimming cost V 4 bases and J 1 base, with 14 bases left between them. The CDR3 is made up of 15 amino acids. Germline V gene sequence: CDR1 SGHNT, CDR2 YYREEE (reference sequence). Here the CDR3 reads CASSPPQGQNTEAFF. In DNA, the CDR3 is TGTGCCAGCAGCCCCCCGCAGGGCCAGAACACTGAAGCTTTCTTT.

This clone was detected a few times. The chain has TRBV29-1 and TRBJ1-2; D is uncertain. This CDR3 spans 11 amino acids. CDR1 SQVTM and CDR2 ANQGSEA come from the germline V gene. V was cut by 7 bases and J by 4 bases, with 10 bases left in between. Here the CDR3 reads CSDSLRYGYTF. CDR3 sequence (DNA): TGCAGCGATTCCCTTCGCTATGGCTACACCTTC.

The genes are TRBV6-2 or TRBV6-3 and TRBJ2-4; D gene uncertain. V was cut by 4 bases and J by 7 bases, with 26 bases left in between. The germline CDR1 and CDR2 sequences are MNHEY and SVGEGT. The CDR3 length is 18 residues. CDR3 nucleotides: TGTGCCAGCAGTTCGATTCAGCGACAATCGACGTTTGGGAACATTCAGTACTTC. Translation gives CASSSIQRQSTFGNIQYF.

The chain is built from TRBV28 and TRBJ1-2; 12 positions agree with TRBD1. Germline loops: CDR1 MDHEN, CDR2 SYDVKM. The CDR3 is made up of 14 amino acids. The V segment lost 5 bases and the J segment 7 bases; nucleotides outside the gene matches: 5. The CDR3 DNA sequence: TGTGCCAGCAGTCAGGGACAGGGGGCTTCTGGCTACACCTTC. This codes for CASSQGQGASGYTF.

This rearrangement joins TRBV27 to TRBJ2-7; 12 positions match TRBD2. Germline values: CDR1 MNHEY, CDR2 SMNVEV (reference sequence). V trimming: 4 bases; J trimming: 6 bases; junction bases outside the gene matches: 10. The CDR3 is 16 residues long. CDR3 DNA: TGTGCCAGCAGTTCGGACTCTAGCGGGAGGGCCGCCGAGCAGTACTTC. Translated: CASSSDSSGRAAEQYF.